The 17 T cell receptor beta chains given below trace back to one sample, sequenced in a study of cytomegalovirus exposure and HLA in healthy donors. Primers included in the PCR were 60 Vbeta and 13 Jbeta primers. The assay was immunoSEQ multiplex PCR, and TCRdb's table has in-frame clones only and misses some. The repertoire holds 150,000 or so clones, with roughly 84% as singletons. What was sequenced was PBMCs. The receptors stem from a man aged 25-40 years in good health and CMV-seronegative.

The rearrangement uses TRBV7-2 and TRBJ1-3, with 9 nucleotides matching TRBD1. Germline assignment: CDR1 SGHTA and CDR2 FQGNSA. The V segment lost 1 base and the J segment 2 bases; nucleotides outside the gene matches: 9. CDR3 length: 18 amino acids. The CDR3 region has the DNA TGTGCCAGCAGCTTAGAGGCACCGGGACAGGGAACTGGAAACACCATATATTTT. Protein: CASSLEAPGQGTGNTIYF.

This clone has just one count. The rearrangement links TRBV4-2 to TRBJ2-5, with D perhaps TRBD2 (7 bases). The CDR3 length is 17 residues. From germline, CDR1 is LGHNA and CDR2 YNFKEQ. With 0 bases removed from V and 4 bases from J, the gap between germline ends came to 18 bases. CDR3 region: CASSQDGGGSVGETQYF. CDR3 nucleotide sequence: TGTGCCAGCAGCCAAGATGGGGGCGGGAGTGTGGGAGAGACCCAGTACTTC.

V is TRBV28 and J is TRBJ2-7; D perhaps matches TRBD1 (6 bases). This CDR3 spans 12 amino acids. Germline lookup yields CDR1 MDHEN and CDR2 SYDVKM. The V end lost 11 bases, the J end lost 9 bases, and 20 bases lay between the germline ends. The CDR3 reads CAVTGSPGVQYF. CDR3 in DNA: TGTGCCGTCACAGGGTCCCCAGGTGTGCAGTACTTC. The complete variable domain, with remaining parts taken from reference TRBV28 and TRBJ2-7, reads DVKVTQSSRYLVKRTGEKVFLECVQDMDHENMFWYRQDPGLGLRLIYFSYDVKMKEKGDIPEGYSVSREKKERFSLILESASTNQTSMYLCAVTGSPGVQYFGPGTRLTVT.

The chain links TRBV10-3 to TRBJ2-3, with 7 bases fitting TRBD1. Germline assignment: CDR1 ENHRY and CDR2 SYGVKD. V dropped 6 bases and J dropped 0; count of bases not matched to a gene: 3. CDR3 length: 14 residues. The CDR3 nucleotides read TGTGCCATCAGGCCAGGGGGAAGCACAGATACGCAGTATTTT. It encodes CAIRPGGSTDTQYF.

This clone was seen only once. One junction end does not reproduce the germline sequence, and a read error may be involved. The CDR3 DNA is TGTTCCAGCAGCTCGGGACTAGCGGGATGGGACTACGAGCAGTACTTC. Its protein is CSSSSGLAGWDYEQYF. The chain carries TRBV7-9 and TRBJ2-7, with TRBD2 matching over 13 bases. The CDR3 is 16 amino acids. CDR1 is SEHNR, CDR2 FQNEAQ, per germline (reference sequence).

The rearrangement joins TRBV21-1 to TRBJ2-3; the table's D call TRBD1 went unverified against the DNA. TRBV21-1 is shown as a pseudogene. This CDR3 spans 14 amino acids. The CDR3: CASSQTGRTDTQYF. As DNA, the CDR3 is TGTGCCAGCAGCCAGACAGGGAGGACAGATACGCAGTATTTT.

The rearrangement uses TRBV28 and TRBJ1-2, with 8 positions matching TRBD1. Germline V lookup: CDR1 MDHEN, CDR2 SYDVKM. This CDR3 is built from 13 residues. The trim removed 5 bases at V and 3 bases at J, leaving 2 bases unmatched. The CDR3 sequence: CASSLTGDYGYTF. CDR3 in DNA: TGTGCCAGCAGTCTGACAGGGGACTATGGCTACACCTTC.

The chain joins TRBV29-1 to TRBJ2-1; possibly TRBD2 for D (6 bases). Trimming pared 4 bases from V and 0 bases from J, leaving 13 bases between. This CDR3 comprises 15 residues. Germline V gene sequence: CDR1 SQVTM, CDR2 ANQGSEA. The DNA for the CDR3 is TGCAGCGTTGCTAACGGGGGATACTCCTACAATGAGCAGTTCTTC. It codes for CSVANGGYSYNEQFF.

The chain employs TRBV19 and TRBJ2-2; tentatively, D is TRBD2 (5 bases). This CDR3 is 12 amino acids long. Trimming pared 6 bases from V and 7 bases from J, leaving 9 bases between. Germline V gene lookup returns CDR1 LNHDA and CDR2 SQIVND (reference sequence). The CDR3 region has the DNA TGTGCCAGTAGGCTAGCTGGCGGGGAGCTGTTTTTT. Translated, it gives CASRLAGGELFF.

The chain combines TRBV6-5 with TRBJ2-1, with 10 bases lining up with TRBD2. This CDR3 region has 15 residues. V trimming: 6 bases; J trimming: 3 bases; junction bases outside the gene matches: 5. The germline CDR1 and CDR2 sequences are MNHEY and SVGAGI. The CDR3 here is CASSLSSGSYNEQFF. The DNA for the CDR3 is TGTGCCAGCAGCCTGTCTAGCGGGAGCTACAATGAGCAGTTCTTC.

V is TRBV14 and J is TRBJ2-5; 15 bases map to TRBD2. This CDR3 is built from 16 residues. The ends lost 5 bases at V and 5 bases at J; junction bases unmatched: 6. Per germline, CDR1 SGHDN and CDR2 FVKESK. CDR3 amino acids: CASSSGLAGGSETQYF. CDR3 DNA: TGTGCCAGCAGCTCGGGACTAGCGGGAGGCTCTGAGACCCAGTACTTC. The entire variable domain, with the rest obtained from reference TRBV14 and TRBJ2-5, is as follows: EAGVTQFPSHSVIEKGQTVTLRCDPISGHDNLYWYRRVMGKEIKFLLHFVKESKQDESGMPNNRFLAERTGGTYSTLKVQPAELEDSGVYFCASSSGLAGGSETQYFGPGTRLLVL.

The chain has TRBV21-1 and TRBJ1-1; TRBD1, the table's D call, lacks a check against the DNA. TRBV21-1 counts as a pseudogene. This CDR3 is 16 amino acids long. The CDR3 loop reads CASSARTGGRVTEAFF. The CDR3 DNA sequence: TGTGCCAGCAGCGCGAGGACAGGGGGTAGAGTCACTGAAGCTTTCTTT.

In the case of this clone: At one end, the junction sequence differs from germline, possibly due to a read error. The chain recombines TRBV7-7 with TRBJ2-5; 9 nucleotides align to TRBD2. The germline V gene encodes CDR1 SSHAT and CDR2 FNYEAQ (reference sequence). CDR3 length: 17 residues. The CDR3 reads CASSLRLAGRSQETQYF. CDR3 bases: TGTGCTAGCAGCTTACGGCTAGCGGGGCGTTCCCAAGAGACCCAGTACTTC.

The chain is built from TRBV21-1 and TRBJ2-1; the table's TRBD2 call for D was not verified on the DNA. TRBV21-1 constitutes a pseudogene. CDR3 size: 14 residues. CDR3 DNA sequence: TGTGCCAGCAGCAAAGAGGCTAGGAACAATGAGCAGTTCTTC. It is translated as CASSKEARNNEQFF.

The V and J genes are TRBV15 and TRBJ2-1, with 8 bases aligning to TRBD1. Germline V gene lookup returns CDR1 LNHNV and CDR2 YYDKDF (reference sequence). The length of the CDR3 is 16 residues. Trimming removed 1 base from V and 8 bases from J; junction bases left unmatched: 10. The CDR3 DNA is TGTGCCACCAGCAGAGTAGTAGGACAGGGTTTCCATGAGCAGTTCTTC. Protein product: CATSRVVGQGFHEQFF.

This chain's CDR3 is CASSWRQGPYEQYF. In DNA form, the CDR3 reads TGCGCCAGCAGCTGGCGACAGGGCCCCTACGAGCAGTACTTC. The V gene is TRBV4-3, the J gene TRBJ2-7, with 7 positions matching TRBD1. CDR3 length equals 14 residues. Germline CDR1 and CDR2: LGHNA and YSLEER. The ends lost 5 bases at V and 2 bases at J; junction bases unmatched: 6.

The CDR3 bases are TGCAGCGTTGAAGCCCCCACGACTAGCGGGGGCTCGTACGAGCAGTACTTC. It encodes CSVEAPTTSGGSYEQYF. The J gene is TRBJ2-5, the V gene TRBV29-1; 12 bases agree with TRBD2. The J call may be incorrect, as the DNA end agrees better with TRBJ2-7. The CDR3 totals 17 residues. CDR1 SQVTM and CDR2 ANQGSEA come from the germline V gene.